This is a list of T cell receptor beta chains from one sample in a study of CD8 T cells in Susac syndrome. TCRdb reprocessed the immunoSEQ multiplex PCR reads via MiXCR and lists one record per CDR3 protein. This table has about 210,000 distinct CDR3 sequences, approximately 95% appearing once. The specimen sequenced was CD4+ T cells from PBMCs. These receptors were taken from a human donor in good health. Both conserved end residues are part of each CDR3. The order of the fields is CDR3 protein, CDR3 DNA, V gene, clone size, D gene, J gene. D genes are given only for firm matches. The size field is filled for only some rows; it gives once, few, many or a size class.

CSASGRNYGYTF TGCAGTGCTAGCGGCAGGAACTATGGCTACACCTTC TRBV20-1 NA NA TRBJ1-2
CASSYGRASPGTEAFF TGTGCCAGCAGTTACGGCCGGGCCTCCCCGGGCACTGAAGCTTTCTTT TRBV6-6 NA NA TRBJ1-1
CASSQSGNQPQHF TGTGCCAGCAGCCAATCCGGCAATCAGCCCCAGCATTTT TRBV3-1 few NA TRBJ1-5
CAWSIPGNSEQPQHF TGTGCCTGGAGTATCCCAGGGAATTCGGAGCAGCCCCAGCATTTT TRBV30 NA NA TRBJ1-5
CASSYTGGIWPVLTF TGTGCCAGCAGTTACACAGGGGGTATCTGGCCCGTCCTGACTTTC TRBV27 once TRBD1 TRBJ2-6
CASSYQQGAVVNTEAFF TGTGCCAGCAGTTACCAACAGGGCGCGGTGGTGAACACTGAAGCTTTCTTT TRBV6-5 NA NA TRBJ1-1
CASSYDAGELFF TGTGCCAGCAGTTACGACGCCGGGGAGCTGTTTTTT TRBV2 NA NA TRBJ2-2
CSAKPRDSSFEQYF TGCAGTGCTAAGCCCCGGGACAGCTCTTTCGAGCAGTACTTC TRBV20-1 NA TRBD1 TRBJ2-7
CSGDRGDTEAFF TGCAGCGGGGACAGGGGTGACACTGAAGCTTTCTTT TRBV29-1 NA TRBD1 TRBJ1-1
CASSGSDKNIQYF TGTGCCAGCAGCGGCTCTGACAAAAACATTCAGTACTTC TRBV5-5 NA NA TRBJ2-4
CSATIPRLSGELFF TGCAGTGCTACCATTCCTCGCTTATCCGGGGAGCTGTTTTTT TRBV20-1 NA NA TRBJ2-2
CSGGQGAPEAFF TGCAGTGGAGGACAGGGGGCCCCTGAAGCTTTCTTT TRBV29-1 NA TRBD1 TRBJ1-1
CSARAGTGIYNEQFF TGCAGTGCTAGGGCCGGGACAGGGATCTACAATGAGCAGTTCTTC TRBV20-1 NA TRBD1 TRBJ2-1
CASSPMDTGYGYTF TGTGCCAGCTCGCCTATGGACACGGGCTATGGCTACACCTTC TRBV18 NA NA TRBJ1-2
CASGEGTSTDTQYF TGTGCCAGCGGGGAGGGAACTAGCACAGATACGCAGTATTTT TRBV2 NA TRBD2 TRBJ2-3
CSARGAKAHTDTQYF TGCAGTGCTAGAGGGGCCAAAGCCCACACAGATACGCAGTATTTT TRBV20-1 NA NA TRBJ2-3
CSPNGGANTEAFF TGCAGCCCAAACGGGGGGGCGAACACTGAAGCTTTCTTT TRBV20-1 once NA TRBJ1-1
CASSSTDSSSYEQYF TGTGCCAGCAGCTCGACGGACAGTAGCTCCTACGAGCAGTACTTC TRBV5-6 NA NA TRBJ2-7
CASSFQVNEQFF TGTGCCAGCAGCTTTCAGGTCAATGAGCAGTTCTTC TRBV3-1 NA NA TRBJ2-1
CASSFGGGAGDTQYF TGTGCCAGCAGCTTCGGCGGAGGGGCAGGAGATACGCAGTATTTT TRBV7-7 NA NA TRBJ2-3
CASSLTGTSLNEQFF TGTGCCAGCAGCCTTACCGGGACTAGCCTGAATGAGCAGTTCTTC TRBV7-3 once TRBD2 TRBJ2-1
CSGATGFTDTQYF TGCAGTGGTGCGACAGGGTTCACAGATACGCAGTATTTT TRBV20-1 NA TRBD1 TRBJ2-3
CASSRSGSDTQYF TGTGCCAGCAGCCGGAGCGGTTCAGATACGCAGTATTTT TRBV5-6 NA NA TRBJ2-3
CSVLERGLNQETQYF TGCAGCGTTTTGGAGCGGGGGCTAAACCAAGAGACCCAGTACTTC TRBV29-1 NA TRBD2 TRBJ2-5
CASSEELNTGELFF TGTGCCAGCAGTGAAGAACTGAACACCGGGGAGCTGTTTTTT TRBV25-1 NA NA TRBJ2-2
CASLTRGKSTDTQYF TGTGCCAGCCTAACTCGCGGGAAATCGACGGATACGCAGTATTTT TRBV7-2 NA NA TRBJ2-3
CSVDSLASGRETQYF TGCAGCGTTGATTCCCTGGCGAGCGGGAGAGAGACCCAGTACTTC TRBV29-1 NA TRBD2 TRBJ2-5
CSARDPRGGAGGYTF TGCAGTGCTAGAGACCCTAGGGGAGGGGCAGGTGGCTACACCTTC TRBV20-1 NA NA TRBJ1-2
CSAGRATGNTIYF TGCAGTGCTGGCCGGGCGACTGGAAACACCATATATTTT TRBV20-1 NA NA TRBJ1-3
CSVVPTGMNTEAFF TGCAGCGTTGTCCCGACAGGGATGAACACTGAAGCTTTCTTT TRBV29-1 NA TRBD1 TRBJ1-1
CASRDRDGANTGELFF TGTGCCAGCAGGGACCGGGACGGCGCGAACACCGGGGAGCTGTTTTTT TRBV12-3/TRBV12-4 NA NA TRBJ2-2
CAWSQGRDDTEAFF TGTGCCTGGAGCCAGGGACGGGACGACACTGAAGCTTTCTTT TRBV30 NA NA TRBJ1-1
CASSFQGNYGYTF TGTGCCAGCAGTTTTCAGGGGAATTATGGCTACACCTTC TRBV27 NA NA TRBJ1-2
CASSLMEVWHQPQHF TGTGCCAGCAGCTTAATGGAGGTGTGGCATCAGCCCCAGCATTTT TRBV5-6 NA NA TRBJ1-5
CASSQDRAETYNEQFF TGTGCCAGCAGCCAAGATAGAGCGGAAACCTACAATGAGCAGTTCTTC TRBV3-1 NA NA TRBJ2-1
CSASAMSGVQPQHF TGCAGTGCTAGTGCGATGTCAGGGGTTCAGCCCCAGCATTTT TRBV20-1 NA NA TRBJ1-5
CASHYPSGSYTGELFF TGTGCCAGCCATTATCCTAGCGGGAGTTACACCGGGGAGCTGTTTTTT TRBV28 NA TRBD2 TRBJ2-2
CSAPTGANEKLFF TGCAGCGCTCCGACAGGGGCTAATGAAAAACTGTTTTTT TRBV29-1 NA TRBD1 TRBJ1-4
CASSTGYSNQPQHF TGTGCCAGCAGCACAGGTTATAGCAATCAGCCCCAGCATTTT TRBV3-1 NA NA TRBJ1-5
CASSKPYSPLHF TGTGCCAGCAGCAAGCCGTATTCACCCCTCCACTTT TRBV3-1 NA NA TRBJ1-6
CASWIAGVETQYF TGTGCCAGCTGGATAGCGGGAGTGGAGACCCAGTACTTC TRBV5-6 NA TRBD2 TRBJ2-5
CASSEGGSTYNEQFF TGTGCCAGCAGTGAGGGCGGGAGTACCTACAATGAGCAGTTCTTC TRBV2 NA TRBD2 TRBJ2-1
CSVGSEYNEQFF TGCAGCGTTGGATCGGAATACAATGAGCAGTTCTTC TRBV29-1 NA NA TRBJ2-1
CSARPPPFAGTDTQYF TGCAGTGCTAGACCACCTCCCTTTGCGGGCACAGATACGCAGTATTTT TRBV20-1 NA NA TRBJ2-3
CASSESGKWNQPQHF TGTGCCAGCAGTGAATCGGGGAAGTGGAATCAGCCCCAGCATTTT TRBV25-1 NA NA TRBJ1-5
CASSQERGITDTQYF TGTGCCAGCAGCCAGGAGCGGGGGATCACAGATACGCAGTATTTT TRBV3-1 few TRBD2 TRBJ2-3
CASSQQTLFGTDTQYF TGTGCCAGCAGCCAGCAGACCCTTTTTGGCACAGATACGCAGTATTTT TRBV3-1 NA NA TRBJ2-3
CASSVGGKETQYF TGTGCCAGCAGTGTAGGGGGGAAAGAGACCCAGTACTTC TRBV6-1 NA NA TRBJ2-5
CSALSPPGGRRETQYF TGCAGTGCCCTCTCTCCCCCAGGAGGGAGGAGAGAGACCCAGTACTTC TRBV20-1 NA NA TRBJ2-5
CATSRPSRQGQYNEQFF TGTGCCACCAGCAGGCCCTCCCGACAGGGCCAATACAATGAGCAGTTCTTC TRBV15 NA TRBD1 TRBJ2-1
CSADPTGLGDNEQFF TGCAGCGCCGACCCGACCGGACTGGGCGACAATGAGCAGTTCTTC TRBV29-1 NA NA TRBJ2-1
CSAELTSTEAFF TGCAGTGCTGAGCTGACGAGCACTGAAGCTTTCTTT TRBV20-1 NA NA TRBJ1-1
CASRPSGGDTQYF TGTGCCAGCAGACCCTCCGGAGGAGATACGCAGTATTTT TRBV28 NA NA TRBJ2-3
CASRNTGEGNYQGYTF TGTGCCAGCCGTAATACAGGGGAGGGGAATTATCAGGGCTACACCTTC TRBV25-1 NA TRBD1 TRBJ1-2
CSATETGYTF TGCAGCGCCACAGAGACTGGCTACACCTTC TRBV29-1 NA NA TRBJ1-2
CSAREGYTEAFF TGCAGTGCTAGAGAAGGGTACACTGAAGCTTTCTTT TRBV20-1 NA NA TRBJ1-1
CSARDPRGQGVRFLF TGCAGTGCTAGAGATCCTCGCGGACAGGGTGTACGGTTCCTCTTC TRBV20-1 NA TRBD1 TRBJ1-2
CASSFRGYEQYF TGTGCCAGCAGCTTTAGGGGTTACGAGCAGTACTTC TRBV7-9 NA NA TRBJ2-7